This TCR beta chain emerged from a study of graft-versus-host responses after intestinal transplantation. Deletions cut 1 base from V and 4 bases from J, with 13 bases between. Per the germline V gene, CDR1 is SGHDT and CDR2 is YYEEEE. CDR3 length: 15 amino acids. Sequencing was performed with immunoSEQ multiplex PCR; in TCRdb, only in-frame clones are kept and a portion is missing. Of about 50,000 clones listed, 80% to 95% are singletons. On this clone itself: Its antigen remains unknown.

The clonotype originates from a human donor who was the organ donor for an intestinal transplant. The sequences come from unstimulated CD4+ T cells sorted from spleen or lymph node cells, collected before transplant. The V gene is TRBV5-6, the J gene TRBJ2-3; maybe TRBD2 (6 bases). The CDR3 DNA follows: TGTGCCAGCAGCTTGAAGAGGAGGGGCGCAGATACGCAGTATTTT. It specifies CASSLKRRGADTQYF.